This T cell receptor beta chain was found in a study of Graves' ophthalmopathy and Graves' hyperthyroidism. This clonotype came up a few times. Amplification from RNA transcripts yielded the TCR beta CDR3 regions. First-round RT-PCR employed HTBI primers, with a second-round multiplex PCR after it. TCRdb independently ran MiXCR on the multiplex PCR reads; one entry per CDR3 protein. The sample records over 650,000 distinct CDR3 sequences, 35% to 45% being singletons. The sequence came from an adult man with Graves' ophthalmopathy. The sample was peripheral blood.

The CDR3 nucleotides read TGTGCCAGCGGTGATGGTGAGCAGTTCTTC. Amino acid sequence: CASGDGEQFF. The chain links TRBV7-8 to TRBJ2-1; D unclear. Germline CDR1 is SGHVS and CDR2 is FQNEAQ. The V gene lost 8 bases and the J gene lost 9 bases, with 8 bases spanning the gap. The length of the CDR3 is 10 residues.